A selection of T cell receptor beta chains follows, all from one sample in a study of T cells in Graves' hyperthyroidism and ophthalmopathy. Via MiXCR, TCRdb re-called the multiplex PCR reads, giving one row per CDR3 protein. The sample has under 400,000 distinct CDR3 sequences; 25% are singletons. The sequenced material came from blood. The receptors were gathered from a man aged 50-60 years with Graves' hyperthyroidism. The CDR3 runs from the conserved cysteine through the conserved F or W. Fields, in order: J gene, D gene, clone size, V gene, CDR3 DNA, CDR3 protein. A D gene is named only where the DNA matches it firmly. Rows give clone size only sometimes, using once, few, many, or a class for an expanded clone.

J: TRBJ2-5
D: -
size: few
V: TRBV3-1
DNA: TGTGCCAGCACGAACCTCCTTTACCGGGACAAAGAGACCCAGTACTTC
CDR3: CASTNLLYRDKETQYF

J: TRBJ2-3
D: -
size: -
V: TRBV29-1
DNA: TGCAGCGTTGAGGGACGTTCGAGGACAGATACGCAGTATTTT
CDR3: CSVEGRSRTDTQYF

J: TRBJ2-1
D: -
size: -
V: TRBV4-2
DNA: TGTGCCAGCAGCCACGTAGCAGCGGATGAGCAGTTCTTC
CDR3: CASSHVAADEQFF

J: TRBJ2-1
D: TRBD2
size: few
V: TRBV20-1
DNA: TGCAGTGCTGGGCCCGGGACTAGCGGCAACAATGAGCAGTTCTTC
CDR3: CSAGPGTSGNNEQFF

J: TRBJ2-1
D: TRBD2
size: few
V: TRBV7-6
DNA: TGTGCCAGCAGCCTTTCCCTCCCTTTAAATCGGGCGGGAGTAACCCCCAATGAGCAGTTCTTC
CDR3: CASSLSLPLNRAGVTPNEQFF

J: TRBJ2-7
D: -
size: few
V: TRBV5-1
DNA: TGCGCCAGCAGCGCCGCCCCTGGCGGGATTCCCTACGAGCAGTACTTC
CDR3: CASSAAPGGIPYEQYF

J: TRBJ2-2
D: TRBD1
size: -
V: TRBV5-1
DNA: TGCGCCAGCAGCTTCGACAGGGGGCCCGGGGAGCTGTTTTTT
CDR3: CASSFDRGPGELFF

J: TRBJ1-3
D: -
size: -
V: TRBV3-1
DNA: TGTGCCAGCAGCTGGGATTACTCTGGAAACACCATATATTTT
CDR3: CASSWDYSGNTIYF

J: TRBJ2-3
D: -
size: -
V: TRBV4-1
DNA: TGCGCCAGCAGCCAAGTCCCGACGACTCGGGGGCCTCAATACACGCAGTATTTT
CDR3: CASSQVPTTRGPQYTQYF

J: TRBJ2-1
D: -
size: many
V: TRBV11-2
DNA: TGTGCCAGCCGCGGGTGGCCCTACAATGAGCAGTTCTTC
CDR3: CASRGWPYNEQFF

J: TRBJ1-3
D: -
size: -
V: TRBV4-1
DNA: TGCGCCAGCAGCCTCCTTCCACAGGTTTCTGGAAACACCATATATTTT
CDR3: CASSLLPQVSGNTIYF

J: TRBJ2-7
D: TRBD2
size: -
V: TRBV4-1
DNA: TGCGCCAGCAGGGCAGGGGTTTTAGCGGGAGGGCCGAAGAACGAGCAGTACTTC
CDR3: CASRAGVLAGGPKNEQYF

J: TRBJ2-1
D: -
size: -
V: TRBV27
DNA: TGTGCCAGCAGTTTAGATCAGGGCCGGGGCTCAGAGCAGTTCTTC
CDR3: CASSLDQGRGSEQFF

J: TRBJ2-7
D: TRBD2
size: many
V: TRBV6-2/TRBV6-3
DNA: TGTGCCAGCAGCCTGACTAGCGGGAGGCACGAGCAGTACTTC
CDR3: CASSLTSGRHEQYF

J: TRBJ2-7
D: -
size: few
V: TRBV12-3/TRBV12-4
DNA: TGTGCCAGCAGCCCCTCAACCGAGCAGTACTTC
CDR3: CASSPSTEQYF

J: TRBJ2-7
D: TRBD2
size: few
V: TRBV6-1
DNA: TGTGCCACCACCCCTAGCGGGCTCGAGCAGTACTTC
CDR3: CATTPSGLEQYF

J: TRBJ1-6
D: -
size: few
V: TRBV5-4
DNA: TGTGCCAGCAGCCTGGATGGACTCAAAAGGGGATCACCCCTCCACTTT
CDR3: CASSLDGLKRGSPLHF

J: TRBJ2-1
D: -
size: few
V: TRBV9
DNA: TGTGCCAGCAGCATATCAGGGTTCGATGAGCAGTTCTTC
CDR3: CASSISGFDEQFF

J: TRBJ2-1
D: TRBD2
size: -
V: TRBV27
DNA: TGTGCCAGCAGTTCCAGACTAGCGGACAATGAGCAGTTCTTC
CDR3: CASSSRLADNEQFF

J: TRBJ2-1
D: TRBD2
size: many
V: TRBV11-2
DNA: TGTGCCAGCAGACTAGCGGGTGGTTATGAGCAGTTCTTC
CDR3: CASRLAGGYEQFF

J: TRBJ2-3
D: -
size: -
V: TRBV3-1
DNA: TGTGCCAGCAATGTAGGGGCTGGGGGAGATACGCAGTATTTT
CDR3: CASNVGAGGDTQYF

J: TRBJ1-5
D: -
size: few
V: TRBV20-1
DNA: TGCAGTGCTAGAGATATTAGCAATCAGCCCCAGCATTTT
CDR3: CSARDISNQPQHF

J: TRBJ2-7
D: TRBD2
size: many
V: TRBV20-1
DNA: TGCAGTGCTAGAGATGCTTTGGGACTAGCGGGATGGTCCAACGAGCAGTACTTC
CDR3: CSARDALGLAGWSNEQYF

J: TRBJ2-2
D: TRBD1
size: -
V: TRBV12-3/TRBV12-4
DNA: TGTGCCAGCAGAGAGACAGGGGGTGGCACCGGGGAGCTGTTTTTT
CDR3: CASRETGGGTGELFF

J: TRBJ2-5
D: -
size: -
V: TRBV5-1
DNA: TGCGCCAGCAGCTTGACGGACAACCAAGAGACCCAGTACTTC
CDR3: CASSLTDNQETQYF

J: TRBJ2-3
D: -
size: few
V: TRBV12-3/TRBV12-4
DNA: TGTGCCAGCAGCCCGAGCGGAGGGAGCACAGATACGCAGTATTTT
CDR3: CASSPSGGSTDTQYF

J: TRBJ1-6
D: -
size: many
V: TRBV6-1
DNA: TGTGCCAGCAGTGAAGCGGGGCGAAATAATTCACCCCTCCACTTT
CDR3: CASSEAGRNNSPLHF

J: TRBJ2-7
D: -
size: few
V: TRBV25-1
DNA: TGTGCCAGCAGTAACAGGGTGGGAGAGCAGTACTTC
CDR3: CASSNRVGEQYF

J: TRBJ2-5
D: -
size: -
V: TRBV20-1
DNA: TGCAGTGCTAGCGGGGGCAGGGCGCGGACCCAGTACTTC
CDR3: CSASGGRARTQYF

J: TRBJ2-7
D: -
size: many
V: TRBV2
DNA: TGTGCCAGCACGCCGCGACTAGTAGGCTACGAGCAGTACTTC
CDR3: CASTPRLVGYEQYF

J: TRBJ2-6
D: -
size: -
V: TRBV10-2
DNA: TGCGCCACCAAATATGGGGTTTATTCTGGGGCCAACGTCCTGACTTTC
CDR3: CATKYGVYSGANVLTF

J: TRBJ1-2
D: -
size: few
V: TRBV6-1
DNA: TGTGCCAGCACTTCAAAGGGGGAGCGCTACACCTTC
CDR3: CASTSKGERYTF

J: TRBJ2-3
D: -
size: -
V: TRBV5-1
DNA: TGCGCCAGCAGCTTGGATCCAGTAGGGGCAGATACGCAGTATTTT
CDR3: CASSLDPVGADTQYF

J: TRBJ2-1
D: -
size: many
V: TRBV3-1
DNA: TGTGCCAGCAGCCAAGATAAAGCTGGAGTGTACAATGAGCAGTTCTTC
CDR3: CASSQDKAGVYNEQFF

J: TRBJ2-1
D: -
size: many
V: TRBV6-1
DNA: TGTGCCAGCACGAGGGCAGGAGGGAGGCTCAATGAGCAGTTCTTC
CDR3: CASTRAGGRLNEQFF

J: TRBJ2-3
D: TRBD2
size: -
V: TRBV6-2/TRBV6-3
DNA: TGTGCCAGCAGTCCTCCGTTAGCGGGAGGCTCGACAGATACGCAGTATTTT
CDR3: CASSPPLAGGSTDTQYF

J: TRBJ2-7
D: TRBD2
size: many
V: TRBV5-1
DNA: TGCGCCAGCAGCTTGACACTAGCGGGATTAGAGCAGTACTTC
CDR3: CASSLTLAGLEQYF

J: TRBJ2-7
D: TRBD2
size: few
V: TRBV7-2
DNA: TGTGCCTGCAGACTAGCGGCATCCTACGAGCAGTACTTC
CDR3: CACRLAASYEQYF

J: TRBJ2-7
D: -
size: -
V: TRBV18
DNA: TGTGCCAGCTCACCGAGCCCTTCGGGGCTCGAGCAGTACTTC
CDR3: CASSPSPSGLEQYF

J: TRBJ2-7
D: -
size: -
V: TRBV10-3
DNA: TGTGCCATCAGTGGCAGGAGATCCTACGAGCAGTACTTC
CDR3: CAISGRRSYEQYF

J: TRBJ2-7
D: TRBD2
size: -
V: TRBV27
DNA: TGTGCCAGCAGTTTAAACCCTAGCGGGAGGGTCTTTTACGAGCAGTACTTC
CDR3: CASSLNPSGRVFYEQYF

J: TRBJ2-4
D: TRBD2
size: -
V: TRBV20-1
DNA: TGCAGTGCTATCGTGTTAGCGGGAGAAGGAGCCAAAAACATTCAGTACTTC
CDR3: CSAIVLAGEGAKNIQYF

J: TRBJ2-3
D: -
size: few
V: TRBV11-3
DNA: TGTGCCAGCAGCCTCCGACCGGGTAGCACAGATACGCAGTATTTT
CDR3: CASSLRPGSTDTQYF

J: TRBJ2-3
D: -
size: many
V: TRBV12-3/TRBV12-4
DNA: TGTGCCAGCCAGCGGGCTAGCACAGATACGCAGTATTTT
CDR3: CASQRASTDTQYF

J: TRBJ2-3
D: -
size: many
V: TRBV30
DNA: TGTGCCTGGATAGGGATTGGTACGCAGTATTTT
CDR3: CAWIGIGTQYF

J: TRBJ2-2
D: -
size: -
V: TRBV7-9
DNA: TGTGCCAGCAGCCAATTTCCCACCGGGGAGCTGTTTTTT
CDR3: CASSQFPTGELFF

J: TRBJ2-5
D: -
size: many
V: TRBV11-2
DNA: TGTGCCAGCAGCTCCGACGAGACCCAGTACTTC
CDR3: CASSSDETQYF

J: TRBJ2-7
D: TRBD2
size: many
V: TRBV11-2
DNA: TGTGCCAGCAGCTTAGGGACTAGCGGGGACTACGAGCAGTACTTC
CDR3: CASSLGTSGDYEQYF

J: TRBJ2-7
D: TRBD2
size: -
V: TRBV6-1
DNA: TGTGCCAGCAGTGAACCCGGGGGGTCCTCCTACGAGCAGTACTTC
CDR3: CASSEPGGSSYEQYF

J: TRBJ2-5
D: TRBD1
size: -
V: TRBV7-2
DNA: TGTGCCAGCAGCCTGGACAGGGAGAGCTTATACCAAGAGACCCAGTACTTC
CDR3: CASSLDRESLYQETQYF

J: TRBJ2-7
D: -
size: -
V: TRBV29-1
DNA: TGCAGCGTTGAAGATCTAGCGGAGCAGTACTTC
CDR3: CSVEDLAEQYF

J: TRBJ1-4
D: TRBD1
size: few
V: TRBV28
DNA: TGTGCCAGCAGTCCAACCGGGACAGGGTCTAATGAAAAACTGTTTTTT
CDR3: CASSPTGTGSNEKLFF

J: TRBJ2-7
D: TRBD1
size: -
V: TRBV7-2
DNA: TGTGCCAGCAGCATCCAGGGACAGGGGTTCTACGAGCAGTACTTC
CDR3: CASSIQGQGFYEQYF

J: TRBJ2-1
D: TRBD2
size: few
V: TRBV29-1
DNA: TGCAGCGGTCTAGCGGGGCCACACAATGAGCAGTTCTTC
CDR3: CSGLAGPHNEQFF

J: TRBJ1-6
D: -
size: -
V: TRBV20-1
DNA: TGCAGTGCTAGAGACCGGAGGGATTCAGCCCTCCACTTT
CDR3: CSARDRRDSALHF

J: TRBJ2-3
D: TRBD1
size: many
V: TRBV7-8
DNA: TGTGCCAGCAGCTTCGACAGGGCCAATCCAGGCACAGATACGCAGTATTTT
CDR3: CASSFDRANPGTDTQYF

J: TRBJ2-1
D: -
size: few
V: TRBV7-8
DNA: TGTGCCAGCAGCCGCGGACAGCTCCCAAATGAGCAGTTCTTC
CDR3: CASSRGQLPNEQFF

J: TRBJ1-2
D: -
size: -
V: TRBV12-3/TRBV12-4
DNA: TGTGCCAGCAGTTCAAACTACGGACGGATATTGGGCTACACCTTC
CDR3: CASSSNYGRILGYTF

J: TRBJ2-3
D: TRBD2
size: many
V: TRBV20-1
DNA: TGCAGTGCTAGAGAGCCGACTAGCGGCACAGATACGCAGTATTTT
CDR3: CSAREPTSGTDTQYF

J: TRBJ2-3
D: TRBD2
size: many
V: TRBV27
DNA: TGTGCCAGCAGTTTATTGACTAGCGGGAGTGGTACAGATACGCAGTATTTT
CDR3: CASSLLTSGSGTDTQYF